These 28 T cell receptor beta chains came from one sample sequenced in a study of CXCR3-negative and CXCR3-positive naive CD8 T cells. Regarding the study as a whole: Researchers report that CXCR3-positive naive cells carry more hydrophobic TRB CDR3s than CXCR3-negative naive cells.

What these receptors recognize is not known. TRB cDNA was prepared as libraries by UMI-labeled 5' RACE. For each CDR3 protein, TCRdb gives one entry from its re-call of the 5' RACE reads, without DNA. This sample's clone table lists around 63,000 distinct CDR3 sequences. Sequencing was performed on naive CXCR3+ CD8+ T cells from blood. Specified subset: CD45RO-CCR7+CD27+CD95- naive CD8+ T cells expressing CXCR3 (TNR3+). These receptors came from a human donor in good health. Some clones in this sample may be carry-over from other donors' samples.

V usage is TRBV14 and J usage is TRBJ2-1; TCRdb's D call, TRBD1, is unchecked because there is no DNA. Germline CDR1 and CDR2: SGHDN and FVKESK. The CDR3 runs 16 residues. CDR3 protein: CASSGGWTVSYNEQFF.

The CDR3 loop reads CASSFAGDSYEQYF. This chain connects TRBV5-1 to TRBJ2-7. This CDR3 contains 14 residues. The germline V gene encodes CDR1 SGHRS and CDR2 YFSETQ.

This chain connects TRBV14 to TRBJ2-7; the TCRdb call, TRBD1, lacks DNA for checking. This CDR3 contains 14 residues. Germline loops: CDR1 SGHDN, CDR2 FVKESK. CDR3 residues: CASSGWTGFHEQYF.

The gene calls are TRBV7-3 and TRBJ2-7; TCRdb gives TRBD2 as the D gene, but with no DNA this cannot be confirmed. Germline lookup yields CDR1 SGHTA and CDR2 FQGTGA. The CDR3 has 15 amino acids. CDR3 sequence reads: CASSLNSGGAYEQYF. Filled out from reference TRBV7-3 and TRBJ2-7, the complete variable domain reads GAGVSQTPSNKVTEKGKYVELRCDPISGHTALYWYRQSLGQGPEFLIYFQGTGAADDSGLPNDRFFAVRPEGSVSTLKIQRTERGDSAVYLCASSLNSGGAYEQYFGPGTRLTVT.

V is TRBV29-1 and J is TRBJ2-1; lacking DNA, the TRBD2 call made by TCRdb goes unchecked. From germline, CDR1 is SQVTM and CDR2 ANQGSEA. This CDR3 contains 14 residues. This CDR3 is CSAASYRSYNEQFF.

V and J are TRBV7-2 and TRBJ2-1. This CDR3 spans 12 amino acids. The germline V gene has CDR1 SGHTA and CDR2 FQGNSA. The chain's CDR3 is CASSFGNTEQFF.

CDR3 sequence reads: CASSLVNGDYSNEPQHF. The V gene is TRBV7-8, the J gene TRBJ1-5. Germline CDR1 reads SGHVS; CDR2 reads FQNEAQ. The CDR3 has 17 residues.

CDR3 loop: CASSQGHVPGQGVFWDEQYF. The rearrangement uses TRBV14 and TRBJ2-7; the TCRdb D gene call, TRBD1, has no DNA to confirm it. Germline V gene sequence: CDR1 SGHDN, CDR2 FVKESK. CDR3 length: 20 amino acids.

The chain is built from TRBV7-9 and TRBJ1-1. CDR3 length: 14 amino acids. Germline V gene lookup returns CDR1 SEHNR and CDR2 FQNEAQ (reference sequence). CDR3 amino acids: CASSSTDPNTEAFF.

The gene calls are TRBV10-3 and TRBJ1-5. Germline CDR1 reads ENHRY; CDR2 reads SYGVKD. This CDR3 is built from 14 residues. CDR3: CAISDLQNHQPQHF.

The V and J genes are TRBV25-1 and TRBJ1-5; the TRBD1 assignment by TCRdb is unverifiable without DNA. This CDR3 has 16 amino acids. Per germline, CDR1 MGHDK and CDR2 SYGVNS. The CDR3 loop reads CASSEDQGGGNQPQHF.

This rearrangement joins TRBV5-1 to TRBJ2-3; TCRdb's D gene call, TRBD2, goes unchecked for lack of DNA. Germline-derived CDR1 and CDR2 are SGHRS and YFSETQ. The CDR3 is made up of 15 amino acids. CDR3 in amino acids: CASSPGLFRTDTQYF.

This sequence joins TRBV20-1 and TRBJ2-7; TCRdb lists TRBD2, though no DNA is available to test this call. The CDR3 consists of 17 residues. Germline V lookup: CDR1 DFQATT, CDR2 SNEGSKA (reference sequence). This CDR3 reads CSAGTSGRPERYYEQYF.

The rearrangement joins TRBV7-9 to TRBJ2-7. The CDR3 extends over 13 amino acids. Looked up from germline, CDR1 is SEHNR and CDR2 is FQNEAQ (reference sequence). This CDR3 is CASSLEANYDQYF.

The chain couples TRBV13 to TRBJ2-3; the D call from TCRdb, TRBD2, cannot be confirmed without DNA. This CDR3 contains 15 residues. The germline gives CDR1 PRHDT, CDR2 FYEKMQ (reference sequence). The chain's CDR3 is CASSLAGGPPDTQYF.

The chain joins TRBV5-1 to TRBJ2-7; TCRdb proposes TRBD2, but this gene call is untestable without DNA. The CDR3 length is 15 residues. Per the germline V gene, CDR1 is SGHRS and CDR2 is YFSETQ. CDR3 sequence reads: CASSSAGEASYEQYF.

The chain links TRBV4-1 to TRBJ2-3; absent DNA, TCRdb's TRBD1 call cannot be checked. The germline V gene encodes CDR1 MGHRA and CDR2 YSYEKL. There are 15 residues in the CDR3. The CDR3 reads CASSRGRGPEDTQYF.

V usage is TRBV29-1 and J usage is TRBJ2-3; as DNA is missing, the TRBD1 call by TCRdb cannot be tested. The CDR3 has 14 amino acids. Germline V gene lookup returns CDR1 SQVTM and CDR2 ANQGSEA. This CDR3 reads CSVDSDSRTDTQYF.

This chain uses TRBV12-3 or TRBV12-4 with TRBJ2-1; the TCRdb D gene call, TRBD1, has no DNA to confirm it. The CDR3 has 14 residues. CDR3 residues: CATTSGGSYNEQFF.

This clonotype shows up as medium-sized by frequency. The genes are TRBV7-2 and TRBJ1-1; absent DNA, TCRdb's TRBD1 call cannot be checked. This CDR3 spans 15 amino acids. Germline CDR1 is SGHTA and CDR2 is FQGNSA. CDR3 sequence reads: CASSRNREVLTEAFF.

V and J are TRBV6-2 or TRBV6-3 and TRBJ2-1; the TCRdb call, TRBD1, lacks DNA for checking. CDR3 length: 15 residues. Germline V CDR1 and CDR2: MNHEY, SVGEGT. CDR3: CASSYSIDAPNEQFF.

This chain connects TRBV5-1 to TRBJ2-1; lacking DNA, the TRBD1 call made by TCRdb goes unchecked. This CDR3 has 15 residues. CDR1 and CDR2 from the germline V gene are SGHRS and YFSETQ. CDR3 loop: CASSYSGGAYNEQFF.

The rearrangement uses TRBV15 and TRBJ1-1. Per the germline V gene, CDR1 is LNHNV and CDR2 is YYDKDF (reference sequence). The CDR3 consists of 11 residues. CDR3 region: CATSSMREAFF.

The CDR3 spells CASSFGTLYEQYF. The chain links TRBV5-1 to TRBJ2-7; TCRdb outputs TRBD1, but without DNA this stays unchecked. This CDR3 region has 13 residues. Per the germline V gene, CDR1 is SGHRS and CDR2 is YFSETQ.

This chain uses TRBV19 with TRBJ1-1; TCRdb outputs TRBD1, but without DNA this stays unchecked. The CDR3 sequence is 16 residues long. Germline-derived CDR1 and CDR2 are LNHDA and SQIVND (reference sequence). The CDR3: CASSSFRTGANTEAFF.

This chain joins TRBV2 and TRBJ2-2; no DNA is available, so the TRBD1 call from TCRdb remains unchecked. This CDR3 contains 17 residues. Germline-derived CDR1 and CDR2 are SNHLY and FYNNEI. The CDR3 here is CASSEGRGQTPTGELFF. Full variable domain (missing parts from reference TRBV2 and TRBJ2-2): EPEVTQTPSHQVTQMGQEVILRCVPISNHLYFYWYRQILGQKVEFLVSFYNNEISEKSEIFDDQFSVERPDGSNFTLKIRSTKLEDSAMYFCASSEGRGQTPTGELFFGEGSRLTVL.

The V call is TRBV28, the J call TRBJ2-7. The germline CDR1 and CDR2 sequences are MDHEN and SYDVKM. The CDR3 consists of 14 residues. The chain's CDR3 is CASSLMVRTYEQYF.

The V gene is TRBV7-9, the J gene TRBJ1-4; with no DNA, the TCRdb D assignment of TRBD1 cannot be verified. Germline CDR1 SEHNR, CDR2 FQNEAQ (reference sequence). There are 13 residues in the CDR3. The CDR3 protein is CASSLATGTKLFF.